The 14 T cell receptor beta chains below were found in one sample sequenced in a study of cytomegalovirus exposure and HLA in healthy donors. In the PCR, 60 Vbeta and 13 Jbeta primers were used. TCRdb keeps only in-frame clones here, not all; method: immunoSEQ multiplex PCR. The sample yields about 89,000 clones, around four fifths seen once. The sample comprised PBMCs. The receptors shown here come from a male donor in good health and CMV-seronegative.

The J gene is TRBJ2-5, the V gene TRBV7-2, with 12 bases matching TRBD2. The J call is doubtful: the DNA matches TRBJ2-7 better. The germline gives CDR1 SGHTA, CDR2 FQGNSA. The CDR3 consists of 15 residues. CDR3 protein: CASSLGLAGAVEQYF. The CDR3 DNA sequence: TGTGCCAGCAGCTTAGGACTAGCGGGAGCAGTCGAGCAGTACTTC.

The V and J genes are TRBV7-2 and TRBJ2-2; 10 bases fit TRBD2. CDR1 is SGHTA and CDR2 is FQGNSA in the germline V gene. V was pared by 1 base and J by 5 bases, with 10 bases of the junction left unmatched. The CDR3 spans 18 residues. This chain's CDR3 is CASSLVEVAGGQTGELFF. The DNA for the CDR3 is TGTGCCAGCAGCTTAGTTGAGGTAGCGGGAGGTCAAACCGGGGAGCTGTTTTTT. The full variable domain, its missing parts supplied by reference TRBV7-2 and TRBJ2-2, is GAGVSQSPSNKVTEKGKDVELRCDPISGHTALYWYRQSLGQGLEFLIYFQGNSAPDKSGLPSDRFSAERTGGSVSTLTIQRTQQEDSAVYLCASSLVEVAGGQTGELFFGEGSRLTVL.

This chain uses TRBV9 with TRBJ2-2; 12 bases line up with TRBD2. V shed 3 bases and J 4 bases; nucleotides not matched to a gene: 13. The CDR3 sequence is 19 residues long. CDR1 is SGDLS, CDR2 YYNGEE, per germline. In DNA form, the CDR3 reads TGTGCCAGCAGCGCACCGGGACTAGCGGGTACCTTAGGCACCGGGGAGCTGTTTTTT. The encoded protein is CASSAPGLAGTLGTGELFF.

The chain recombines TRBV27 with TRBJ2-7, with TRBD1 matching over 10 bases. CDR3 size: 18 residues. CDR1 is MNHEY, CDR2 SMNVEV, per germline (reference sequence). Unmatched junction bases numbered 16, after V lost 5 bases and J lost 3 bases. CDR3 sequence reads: CASSLTFLSGTGVYEQYF. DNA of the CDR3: TGTGCCAGCAGTCTAACCTTCTTATCCGGGACAGGGGTCTACGAGCAGTACTTC.

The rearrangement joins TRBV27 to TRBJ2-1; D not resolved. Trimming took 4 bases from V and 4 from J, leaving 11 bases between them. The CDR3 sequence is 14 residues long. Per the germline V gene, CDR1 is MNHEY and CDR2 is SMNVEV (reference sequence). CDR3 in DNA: TGTGCCAGCAGTTGGCAGGCCCCTTACAATGAGCAGTTCTTC. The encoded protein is CASSWQAPYNEQFF.

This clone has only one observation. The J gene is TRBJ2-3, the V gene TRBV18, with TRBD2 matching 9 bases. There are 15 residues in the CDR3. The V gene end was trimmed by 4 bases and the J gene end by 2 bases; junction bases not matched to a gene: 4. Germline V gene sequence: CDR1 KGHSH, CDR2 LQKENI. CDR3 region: CASSLLAGVTDTQYF. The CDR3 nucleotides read TGTGCCAGCTCACTTTTAGCGGGAGTCACAGATACGCAGTATTTT.

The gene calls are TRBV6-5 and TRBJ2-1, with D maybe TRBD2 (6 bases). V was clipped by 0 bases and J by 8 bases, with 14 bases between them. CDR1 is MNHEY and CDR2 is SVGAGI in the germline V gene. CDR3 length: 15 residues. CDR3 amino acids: CASSYSGTPWDEQFF. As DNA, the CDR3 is TGTGCCAGCAGTTACTCAGGGACTCCGTGGGATGAGCAGTTCTTC.

CDR3 DNA sequence: TGTGCCAGCAGTCCCGCCGGGAGGGGGGCCTACGAGCAGTACTTC. It translates to CASSPAGRGAYEQYF. The J gene is TRBJ2-7, the V gene TRBV27, with 8 positions matching TRBD2. Germline V gene lookup returns CDR1 MNHEY and CDR2 SMNVEV (reference sequence). The CDR3 contains 15 residues. V was pared by 5 bases and J by 2 bases, with 8 bases of the junction left unmatched.

The CDR3 loop reads CSVEDRGRSYGYTF. CDR3 DNA: TGCAGCGTTGAAGACAGGGGGCGAAGCTATGGCTACACCTTC. The genes are TRBV29-1 and TRBJ1-2, with 8 bases identical to TRBD1. The germline V gene encodes CDR1 SQVTM and CDR2 ANQGSEA. The CDR3 is 14 amino acids. Germline trimming cut 0 bases from V and 4 bases from J; bases unmatched to any gene: 4.

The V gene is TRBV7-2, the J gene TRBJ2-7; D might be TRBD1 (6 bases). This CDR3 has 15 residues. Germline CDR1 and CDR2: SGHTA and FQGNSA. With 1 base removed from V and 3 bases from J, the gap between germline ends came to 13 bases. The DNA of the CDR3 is TGTGCCAGCAGCTTAGTAGGACAGCTCGACTACGAGCAGTACTTC. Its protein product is CASSLVGQLDYEQYF.

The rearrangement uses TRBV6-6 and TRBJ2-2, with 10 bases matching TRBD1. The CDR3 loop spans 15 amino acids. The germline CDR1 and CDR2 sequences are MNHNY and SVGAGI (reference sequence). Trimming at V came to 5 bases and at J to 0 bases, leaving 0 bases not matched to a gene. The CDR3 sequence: CASSGQGANTGELFF. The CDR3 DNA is TGTGCCAGCAGTGGACAGGGGGCGAACACCGGGGAGCTGTTTTTT.

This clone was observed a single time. CDR3 DNA: TGTGCCAGCAGCTATAGAAGGACAGGGCATAACGAGCAGTACTTC. Its translation is CASSYRRTGHNEQYF. The chain carries TRBV11-2 and TRBJ2-5, with 8 bases fitting TRBD1. The closer fit of TRBJ2-7 to the DNA end suggests the J call may be wrong. Per germline, CDR1 SGHAT and CDR2 FQNNGV. The CDR3 is 15 amino acids.

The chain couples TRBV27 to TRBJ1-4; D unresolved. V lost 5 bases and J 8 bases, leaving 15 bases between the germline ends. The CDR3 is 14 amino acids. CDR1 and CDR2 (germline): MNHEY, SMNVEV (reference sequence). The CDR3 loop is CASSRQPLLEKLFF. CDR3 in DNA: TGTGCCAGCAGTCGTCAACCGCTACTCGAAAAACTGTTTTTT.

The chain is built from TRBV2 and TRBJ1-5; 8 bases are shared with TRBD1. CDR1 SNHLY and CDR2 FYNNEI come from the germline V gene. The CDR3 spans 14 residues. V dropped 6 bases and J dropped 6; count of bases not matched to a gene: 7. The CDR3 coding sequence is TGTGCCAGCAGGAAGGGCGGGACAGGTCAGCCCCAGCATTTT. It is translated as CASRKGGTGQPQHF.